This TCR beta chain was retrieved from a study of blood T cell repertoires in COVID-19. The wider study: Italy, Spain and the United States were the sources of the convalescent and acute COVID-19 samples. PBMCs, B-cell-depleted T cells, or T cells provided the cDNA or gDNA that made up the material.

The protocol was immunoSEQ multiplex PCR, while the TCRdb copy is restricted to in-frame clones and leaves out a portion. The sample yields about 140,000 clones, roughly four fifths seen once. Germline loops: CDR1 SGHTA, CDR2 FQGTGA. CDR3 length equals 11 residues. The ends lost 5 bases at V and 14 bases at J; junction bases unmatched: 4. Material: peripheral blood. The chain has TRBV7-3 and TRBJ2-1; the match to TRBD1 covers 9 bases. The source of this sequence is an elderly man with acute or convalescent COVID-19. Here the CDR3 reads CASSDDRGKFF. CDR3 DNA sequence: TGTGCCAGCAGCGACGACAGGGGGAAGTTCTTC.